This record covers a single T cell receptor beta chain. This clonotype has ten or more counts. What antigen it recognizes has not been identified. Per-nucleotide qualities are absent, and no much larger clonotype sits a single base away. These data are taken from a study of T cells in Graves' hyperthyroidism and ophthalmopathy (dated by TCRdb to between 2017 and 2020). General notes on the study: Peripheral blood samples were taken at the time of initial diagnosis, prior to any treatment. To identify distinguishing TCR V-J signatures, a discovery cohort of around 100 patients was used, comprising 40 to 45 with Graves' ophthalmopathy and 57 with stable Graves' hyperthyroidism. An independent validation cohort of around 20 hyperthyroidism patients and 17 patients who later progressed to ophthalmopathy tested prospective prediction of ophthalmopathy. The 90 to 100 discovery patients were randomly split 7:3 into training and test sets. Thyroid tissue and blood T-cell repertoires from roughly six Graves' hyperthyroidism patients were also compared in the study. After blood sampling, hyperthyroidism patients were treated with methimazole at a starting dose of 30 mg daily, and ophthalmopathy patients were treated with high-dose intravenous methylprednisolone. According to the paper, TCR Vbeta CDR3 sequencing was carried out on some 140 peripheral blood samples, which came from around 43 ophthalmopathy, under 85 hyperthyroidism and roughly 17 progressor patients.

CDR1 and CDR2 are drawn from the germline V gene: ENHRY, SYGVKD. A distance of 19 bases separates the germline ends of V and J, which lose 8 bases and 9 bases respectively. Including cysteine and phenylalanine, the CDR3 has 13 amino acids. This entry keeps only the CDR3 DNA: 39 bases, framed from base 1. TCR beta CDR3 regions were amplified from RNA transcripts. A first-round RT-PCR of the TCR CDR3 used the HTBI primer set with the Qiagen OneStep RT-PCR kit. A second multiplex PCR round built the libraries, followed by size selection and purification. The libraries were sequenced on an Illumina HiSeq2000 using paired-end 100 bp reads. The original pipeline was this. Raw data were processed with SOAPnuke, discarding reads with adapters, uncalled bases, mean Phred below 15, or no exact constant-primer or identifier match. High-quality paired reads were merged with COPE v1.2.5, and unique nucleotide sequences were defined as clonotypes. Clonotypes were aligned to IMGT TRBV, TRBD and TRBJ reference segments using MiTCR v1.1. The analysis included only V-J combinations with a frequency above 0.0001, which together covered over 98% of the repertoires. The TCS score was defined as the ratio of F50 (clonal expansion) to E x V (chaos), calculated using BLOSUM62-based TCRdist between CDR3 peptides within each V-J. Welch's t-statistics and random forest reduced approximately 520 V-J features to 10 to 15, which were used in a naive Bayes classifier (R e1071). Clones were called with MiXCR by TCRdb after fastp trimmed the public reads at Q25, and only in-frame beta chains were retained. Records with the same CDR3 protein are collapsed into one entry carrying the most frequent genes and DNA. What appears here as the V and J calls and clone size reflects TCRdb's work, not the paper's. Here the sample has around 600,000 distinct CDR3 sequences; about a sixth occur a single time. The biggest ten clones account for 2.5% to 4% of the sample.

Ophthalmopathy patients had moderately to severely active disease, with a Clinical Activity Score of 3 or more, a NOSPECS grade of 4 or more, and a disease duration of less than 3 months. The study excluded patients with uncontrolled infections, other autoimmune diseases, pregnancy or lactation. Diagnoses were established on the basis of clinical symptoms, serum thyroxine and TRAb, thyroid ultrasound, and orbital computed tomography. Ficoll-Paque density gradient centrifugation was used to isolate PBMCs from about 9.4 ml of fresh peripheral blood. Total RNA was extracted using Trizol reagent, and RNA quality was assessed on an Agilent 2100 Bioanalyzer. Study-wide findings and limitations: A 13 V-J signature model separated ophthalmopathy from stable hyperthyroidism, with approximately 87% sensitivity and just under 84% specificity in cross-validation and 80%/75% in testing. Most expanded thyroid clonotypes (frequency above 0.001) were also detected in blood, suggesting blood repertoires may reflect thyroid immune responses. Sample size was not statistically predetermined, and blinding of investigators to group allocation was not performed. During validation, the model predicted progression to ophthalmopathy a median of approximately 6 months ahead of onset, with more than 60% sensitivity and around 73% specificity.

The chain uses TRBV10-3 and TRBJ1-2; the D gene is unclear. This TCR was sampled from a woman between 40 and 50 years old with Graves' ophthalmopathy. Sequencing was performed on blood. The CDR3 region has the sequence CAIHDIKAPRYTF. The DNA reads as follows: TGTGCCATCCACGACATTAAGGCACCGCGCTACACCTTC.